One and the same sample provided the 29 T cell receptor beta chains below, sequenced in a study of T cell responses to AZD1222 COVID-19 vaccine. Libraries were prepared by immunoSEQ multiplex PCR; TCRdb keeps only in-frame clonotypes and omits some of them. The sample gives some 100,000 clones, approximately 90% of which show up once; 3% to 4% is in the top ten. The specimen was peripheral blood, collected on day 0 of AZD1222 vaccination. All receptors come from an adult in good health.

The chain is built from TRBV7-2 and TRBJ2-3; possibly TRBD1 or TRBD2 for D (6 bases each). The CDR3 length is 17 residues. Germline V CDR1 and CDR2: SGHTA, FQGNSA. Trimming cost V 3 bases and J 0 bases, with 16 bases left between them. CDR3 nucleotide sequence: TGTGCCAGCAGCTTCCGAGGGGGGCAAACTAGCACAGATACGCAGTATTTT. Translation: CASSFRGGQTSTDTQYF.

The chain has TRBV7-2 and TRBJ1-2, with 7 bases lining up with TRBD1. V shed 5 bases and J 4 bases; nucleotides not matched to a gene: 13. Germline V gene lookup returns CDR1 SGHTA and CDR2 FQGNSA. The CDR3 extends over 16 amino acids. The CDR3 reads CASSPNPQGGLYGYTF. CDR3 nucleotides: TGTGCCAGCAGCCCTAATCCTCAGGGGGGGCTCTATGGCTACACCTTC.

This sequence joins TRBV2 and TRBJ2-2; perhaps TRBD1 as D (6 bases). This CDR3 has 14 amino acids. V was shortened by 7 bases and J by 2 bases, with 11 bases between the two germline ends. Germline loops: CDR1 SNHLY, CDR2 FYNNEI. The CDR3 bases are TGTGCCAGCAAGGCAGGGGCCAACACCGGGGAGCTGTTTTTT. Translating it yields CASKAGANTGELFF.

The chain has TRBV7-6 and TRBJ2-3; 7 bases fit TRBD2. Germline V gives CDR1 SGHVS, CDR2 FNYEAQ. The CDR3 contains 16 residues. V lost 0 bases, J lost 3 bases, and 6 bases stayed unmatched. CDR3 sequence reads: CASSLATGRGTDTQYF. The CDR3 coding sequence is TGTGCCAGCAGCTTAGCTACGGGGAGGGGTACAGATACGCAGTATTTT.

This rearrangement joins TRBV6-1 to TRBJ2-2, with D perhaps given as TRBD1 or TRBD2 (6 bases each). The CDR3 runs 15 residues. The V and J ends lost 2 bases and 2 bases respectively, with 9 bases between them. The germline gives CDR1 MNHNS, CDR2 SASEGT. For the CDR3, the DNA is TGTGCCAGCAGTGAACGGGGGCGCAACACCGGGGAGCTGTTTTTT. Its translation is CASSERGRNTGELFF.

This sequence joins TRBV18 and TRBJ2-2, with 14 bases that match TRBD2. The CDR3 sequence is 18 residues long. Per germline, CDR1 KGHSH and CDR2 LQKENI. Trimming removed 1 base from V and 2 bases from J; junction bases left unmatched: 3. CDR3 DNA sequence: TGTGCCAGCTCACCACGGACTAGCGGGGGGCCTAACACCGGGGAGCTGTTTTTT. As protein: CASSPRTSGGPNTGELFF.

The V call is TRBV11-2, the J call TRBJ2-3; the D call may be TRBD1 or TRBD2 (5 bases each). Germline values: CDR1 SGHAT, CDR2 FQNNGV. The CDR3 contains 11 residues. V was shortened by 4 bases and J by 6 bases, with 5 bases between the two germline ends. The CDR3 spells CASSWGDTQYF. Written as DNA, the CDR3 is TGTGCCAGCAGCTGGGGGGATACGCAGTATTTT. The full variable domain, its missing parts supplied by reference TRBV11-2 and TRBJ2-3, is EAGVAQSPRYKIIEKRQSVAFWCNPISGHATLYWYQQILGQGPKLLIQFQNNGVVDDSQLPKDRFSAERLKGVDSTLKIQPAKLEDSAVYLCASSWGDTQYFGPGTRLTVL.

The CDR3 DNA is TGTGCCAGCAGCTTGGCCAACAGGGACTATGGCTACACCTTC. It yields the protein CASSLANRDYGYTF. The chain carries TRBV5-6 and TRBJ1-2; D possibly corresponds to TRBD1 (6 bases). The V gene lost 0 bases and the J gene lost 3 bases, with 9 bases spanning the gap. The CDR3 consists of 14 residues. In germline, CDR1 is SGHDT, CDR2 YYEEEE.

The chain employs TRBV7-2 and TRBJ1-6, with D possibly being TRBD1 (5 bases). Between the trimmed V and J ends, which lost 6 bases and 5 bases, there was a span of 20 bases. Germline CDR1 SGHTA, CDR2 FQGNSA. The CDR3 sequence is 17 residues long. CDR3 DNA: TGTGCCAGCAGGCCACTCCGGGGCCCCAACAATAATTCACCCCTCCACTTT. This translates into CASRPLRGPNNNSPLHF.

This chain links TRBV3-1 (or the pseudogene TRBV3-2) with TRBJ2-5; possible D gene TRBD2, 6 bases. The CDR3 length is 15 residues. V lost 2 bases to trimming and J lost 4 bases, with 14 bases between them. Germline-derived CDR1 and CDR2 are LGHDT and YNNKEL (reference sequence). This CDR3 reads CASSQMTRRGETQYF. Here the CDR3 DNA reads TGTGCCAGCAGCCAAATGACTAGGAGGGGAGAGACCCAGTACTTC.

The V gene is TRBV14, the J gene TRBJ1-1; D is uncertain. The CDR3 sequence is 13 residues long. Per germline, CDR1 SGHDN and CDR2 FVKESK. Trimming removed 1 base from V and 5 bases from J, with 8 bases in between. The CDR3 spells CASSQVTGTEAFF. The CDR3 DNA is TGTGCCAGCAGCCAAGTGACGGGAACTGAAGCTTTCTTT.

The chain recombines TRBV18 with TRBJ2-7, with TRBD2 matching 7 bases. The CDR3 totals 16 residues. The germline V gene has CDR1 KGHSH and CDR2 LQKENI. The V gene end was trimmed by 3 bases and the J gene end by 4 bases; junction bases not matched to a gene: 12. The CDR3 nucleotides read TGTGCCAGCTCACCTCCGAGAGGGGAGGGGATATACGAGCAGTACTTC. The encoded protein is CASSPPRGEGIYEQYF.

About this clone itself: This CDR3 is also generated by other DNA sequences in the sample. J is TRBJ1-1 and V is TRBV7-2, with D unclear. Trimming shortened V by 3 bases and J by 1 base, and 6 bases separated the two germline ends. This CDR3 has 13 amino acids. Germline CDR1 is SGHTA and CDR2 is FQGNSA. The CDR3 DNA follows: TGTGCCAGCAGCTTTTCCGAGAACACTGAAGCTTTCTTT. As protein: CASSFSENTEAFF.

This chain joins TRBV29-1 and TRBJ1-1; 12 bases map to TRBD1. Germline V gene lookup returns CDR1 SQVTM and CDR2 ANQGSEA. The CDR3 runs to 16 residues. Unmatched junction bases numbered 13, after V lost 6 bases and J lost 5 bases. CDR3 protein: CSVDPGTGGKGTEAFF. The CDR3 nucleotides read TGCAGCGTGGACCCCGGGACAGGGGGCAAAGGGACTGAAGCTTTCTTT. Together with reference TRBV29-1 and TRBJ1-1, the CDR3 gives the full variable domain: SAVISQKPSRDICQRGTSLTIQCQVDSQVTMMFWYRQQPGQSLTLIATANQGSEATYESGFVIDKFPISRPNLTFSTLTVSNMSPEDSSIYLCSVDPGTGGKGTEAFFGQGTRLTVV.

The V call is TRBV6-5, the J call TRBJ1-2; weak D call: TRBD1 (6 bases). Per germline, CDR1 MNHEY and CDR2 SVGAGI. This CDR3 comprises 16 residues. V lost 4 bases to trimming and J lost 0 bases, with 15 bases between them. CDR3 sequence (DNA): TGTGCCAGCAGTTTTAGCCGGGACACAACTAACTATGGCTACACCTTC. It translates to CASSFSRDTTNYGYTF.

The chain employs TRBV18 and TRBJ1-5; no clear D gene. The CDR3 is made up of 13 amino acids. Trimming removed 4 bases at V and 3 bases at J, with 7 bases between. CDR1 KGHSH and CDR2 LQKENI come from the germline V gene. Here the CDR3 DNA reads TGTGCCAGCTCACGAGGGATCAATCAGCCCCAGCATTTT. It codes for CASSRGINQPQHF.

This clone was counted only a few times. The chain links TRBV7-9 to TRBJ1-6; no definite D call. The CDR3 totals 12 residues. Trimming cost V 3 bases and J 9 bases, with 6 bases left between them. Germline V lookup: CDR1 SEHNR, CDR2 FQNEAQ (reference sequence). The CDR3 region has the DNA TGTGCCAGCAGCTTGGTCGCTTCACCCCTCCACTTT. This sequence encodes CASSLVASPLHF.

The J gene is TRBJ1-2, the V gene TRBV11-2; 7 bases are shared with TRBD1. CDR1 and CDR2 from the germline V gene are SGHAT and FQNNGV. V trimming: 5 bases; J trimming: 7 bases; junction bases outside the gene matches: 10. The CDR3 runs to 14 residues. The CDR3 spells CASSQDRQLSGYTF. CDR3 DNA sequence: TGTGCCAGCAGCCAGGACAGGCAGCTTTCTGGCTACACCTTC.

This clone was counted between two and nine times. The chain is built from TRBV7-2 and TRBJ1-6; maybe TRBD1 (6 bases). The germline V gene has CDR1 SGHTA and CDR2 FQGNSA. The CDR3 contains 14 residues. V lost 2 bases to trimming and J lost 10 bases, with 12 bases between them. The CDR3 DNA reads TGTGCCAGCAGCTTACTCGTGGGGACATCACCCCTCCACTTT. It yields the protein CASSLLVGTSPLHF.

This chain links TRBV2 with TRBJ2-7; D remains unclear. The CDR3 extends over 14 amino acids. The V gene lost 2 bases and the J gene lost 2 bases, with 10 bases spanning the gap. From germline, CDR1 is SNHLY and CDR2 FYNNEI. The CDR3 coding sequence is TGTGCCAGCAGTGAATCACCTTTTACCTACGAGCAGTACTTC. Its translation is CASSESPFTYEQYF.

CDR3 sequence: CASSQVGVGTYEQYF. Written as DNA, the CDR3 is TGCGCCAGCAGCCAAGTAGGGGTCGGGACCTACGAGCAGTACTTC. V is TRBV4-3 and J is TRBJ2-7; D is tentatively TRBD1 or TRBD2 (5 bases each). The germline V and J ends were trimmed by 1 base and 2 bases, with 12 bases remaining between them. The germline V gene encodes CDR1 LGHNA and CDR2 YSLEER. The CDR3 spans 15 residues.

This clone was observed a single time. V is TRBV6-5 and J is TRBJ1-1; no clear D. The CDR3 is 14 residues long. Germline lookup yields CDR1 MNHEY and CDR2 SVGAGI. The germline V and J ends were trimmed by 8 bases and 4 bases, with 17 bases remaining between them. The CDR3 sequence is CASSLAIGVTEAFF. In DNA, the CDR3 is TGTGCCAGCTCCCTGGCTATCGGGGTCACTGAAGCTTTCTTT.

The CDR3 reads CASSIGLAGTGELFF. The DNA of the CDR3 is TGTGCCAGCTCAATCGGACTAGCGGGTACCGGGGAGCTGTTTTTT. J is TRBJ2-2 and V is TRBV18; 11 bases are a match to TRBD2. The CDR3 totals 15 residues. Per the germline V gene, CDR1 is KGHSH and CDR2 is LQKENI. J lost 5 bases, V lost 5 bases, and 4 bases had no gene match.

CDR3 protein: CASSPSGGTNTGELFF. DNA of the CDR3: TGTGCCAGCAGCCCTAGCGGGGGCACGAACACCGGGGAGCTGTTTTTT. This chain uses TRBV4-2 with TRBJ2-2; 10 nucleotides match TRBD2. The V gene's germline CDR1 is LGHNA and CDR2 YNFKEQ. CDR3 size: 16 residues. Trimming took 4 bases from V and 0 from J; bases not matched to a gene: 2.

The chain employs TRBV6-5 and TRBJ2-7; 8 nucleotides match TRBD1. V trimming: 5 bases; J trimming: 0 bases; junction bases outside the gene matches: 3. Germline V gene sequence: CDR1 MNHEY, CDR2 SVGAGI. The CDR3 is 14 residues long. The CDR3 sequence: CASSPDRGSYEQYF. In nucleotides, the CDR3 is TGTGCCAGCAGTCCTGACAGGGGCTCCTACGAGCAGTACTTC.

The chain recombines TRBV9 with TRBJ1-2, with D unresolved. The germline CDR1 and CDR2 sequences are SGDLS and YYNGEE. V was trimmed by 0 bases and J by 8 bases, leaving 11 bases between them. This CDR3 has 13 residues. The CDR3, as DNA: TGTGCCAGCAGCGTAGGGGCATTACGAGGCTACACCTTC. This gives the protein CASSVGALRGYTF.

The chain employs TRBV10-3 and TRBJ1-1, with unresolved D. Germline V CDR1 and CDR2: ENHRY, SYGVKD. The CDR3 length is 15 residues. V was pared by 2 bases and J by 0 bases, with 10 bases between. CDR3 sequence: CAISEAAKLNTEAFF. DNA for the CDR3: TGTGCCATCAGTGAGGCGGCAAAATTGAACACTGAAGCTTTCTTT.

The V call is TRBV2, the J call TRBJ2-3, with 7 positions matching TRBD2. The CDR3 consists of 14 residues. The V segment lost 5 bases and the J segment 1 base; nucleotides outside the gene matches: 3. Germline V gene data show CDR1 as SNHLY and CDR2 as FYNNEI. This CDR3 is CASSLGGGTDTQYF. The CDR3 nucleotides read TGTGCCAGCAGTCTGGGGGGGGGCACAGATACGCAGTATTTT.

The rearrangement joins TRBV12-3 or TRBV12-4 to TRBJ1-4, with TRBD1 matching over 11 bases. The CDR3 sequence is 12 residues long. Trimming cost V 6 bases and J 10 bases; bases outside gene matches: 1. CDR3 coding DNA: TGTGCCAGCAGGGGGACAGGGGGAAAACTGTTTTTT. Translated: CASRGTGGKLFF.